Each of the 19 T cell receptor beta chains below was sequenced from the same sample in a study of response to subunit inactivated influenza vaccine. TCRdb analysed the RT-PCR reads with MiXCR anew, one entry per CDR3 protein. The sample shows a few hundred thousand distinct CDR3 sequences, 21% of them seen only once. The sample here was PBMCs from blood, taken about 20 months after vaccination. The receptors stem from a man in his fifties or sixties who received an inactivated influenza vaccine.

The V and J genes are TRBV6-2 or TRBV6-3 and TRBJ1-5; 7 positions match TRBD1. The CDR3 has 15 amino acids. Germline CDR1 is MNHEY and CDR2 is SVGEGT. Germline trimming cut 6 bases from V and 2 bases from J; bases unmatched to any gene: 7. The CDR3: CASRTGFYGNQPQHF. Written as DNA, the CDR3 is TGTGCCAGCAGGACAGGGTTTTACGGCAATCAGCCCCAGCATTTT.

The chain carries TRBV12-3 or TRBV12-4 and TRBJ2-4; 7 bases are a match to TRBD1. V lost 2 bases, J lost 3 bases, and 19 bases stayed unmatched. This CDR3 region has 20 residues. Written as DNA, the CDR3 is TGTGCCAGCAGTTTAATGAGGGCACGGGGACAGATTTTATTCAAAAACATTCAGTACTTC. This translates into CASSLMRARGQILFKNIQYF.

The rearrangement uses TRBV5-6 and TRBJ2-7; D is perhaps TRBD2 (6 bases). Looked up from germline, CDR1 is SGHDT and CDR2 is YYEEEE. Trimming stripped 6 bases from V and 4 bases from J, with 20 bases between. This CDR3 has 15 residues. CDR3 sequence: CASNMAGGVIYEQYF. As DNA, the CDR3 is TGTGCCAGCAACATGGCGGGCGGGGTTATTTACGAGCAGTACTTC.

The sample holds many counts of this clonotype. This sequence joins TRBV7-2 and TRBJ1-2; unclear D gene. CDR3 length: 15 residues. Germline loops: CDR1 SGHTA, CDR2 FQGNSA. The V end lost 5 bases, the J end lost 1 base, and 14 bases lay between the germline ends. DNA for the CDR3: TGTGCCAGCAGCCCCTTAAACAAGAATAACTATGGCTACACCTTC. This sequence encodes CASSPLNKNNYGYTF.

The DNA of the CDR3 is TGTGCCATCCGGACGGATACCTCAAGTTCACCCCTCCACTTT. It codes for CAIRTDTSSSPLHF. V and J are TRBV10-3 and TRBJ1-6; the D is unclear. CDR1 and CDR2 (germline): ENHRY, SYGVKD. Trimming removed 8 bases at V and 9 bases at J, with 17 bases between. There are 14 residues in the CDR3.

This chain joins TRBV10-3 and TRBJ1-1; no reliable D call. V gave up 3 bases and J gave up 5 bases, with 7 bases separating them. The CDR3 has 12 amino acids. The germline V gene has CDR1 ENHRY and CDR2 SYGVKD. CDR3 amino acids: CAISDMDTEAFF. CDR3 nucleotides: TGTGCCATCAGTGATATGGATACTGAAGCTTTCTTT.

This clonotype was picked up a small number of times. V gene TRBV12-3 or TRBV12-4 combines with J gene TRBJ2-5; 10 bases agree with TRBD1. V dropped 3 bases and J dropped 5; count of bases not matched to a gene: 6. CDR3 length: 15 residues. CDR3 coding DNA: TGTGCCAGCAGTTTCGGGACAGGGGCCGCGGAGACCCAGTACTTC. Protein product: CASSFGTGAAETQYF.

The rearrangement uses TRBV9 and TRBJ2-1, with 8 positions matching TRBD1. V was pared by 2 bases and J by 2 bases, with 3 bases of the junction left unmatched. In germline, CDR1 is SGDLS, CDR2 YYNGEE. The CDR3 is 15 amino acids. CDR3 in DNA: TGTGCCAGCAGCGTTGGACAGGGCCCCTACAATGAGCAGTTCTTC. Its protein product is CASSVGQGPYNEQFF.

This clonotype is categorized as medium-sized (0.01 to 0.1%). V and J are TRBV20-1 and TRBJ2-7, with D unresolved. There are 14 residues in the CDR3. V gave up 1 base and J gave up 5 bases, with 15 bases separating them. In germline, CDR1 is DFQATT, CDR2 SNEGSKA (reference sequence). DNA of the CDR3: TGCAGTGCTAGAGGTGGGTTGGCCATCCACGAGCAGTACTTC. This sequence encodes CSARGGLAIHEQYF.

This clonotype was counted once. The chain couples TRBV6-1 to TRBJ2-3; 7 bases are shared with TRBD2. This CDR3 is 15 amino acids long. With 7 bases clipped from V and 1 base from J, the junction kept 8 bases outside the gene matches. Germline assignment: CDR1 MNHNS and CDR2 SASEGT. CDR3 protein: CASTLAVAGTDTQYF. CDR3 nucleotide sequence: TGTGCCAGCACCCTAGCGGTAGCGGGCACAGATACGCAGTATTTT.

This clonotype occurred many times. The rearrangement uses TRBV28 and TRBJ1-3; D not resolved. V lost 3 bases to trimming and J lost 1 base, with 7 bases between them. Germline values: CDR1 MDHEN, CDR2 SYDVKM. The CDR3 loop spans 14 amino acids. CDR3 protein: CASSFAGSGNTIYF. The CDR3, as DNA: TGTGCCAGCAGTTTCGCTGGATCTGGAAACACCATATATTTT.

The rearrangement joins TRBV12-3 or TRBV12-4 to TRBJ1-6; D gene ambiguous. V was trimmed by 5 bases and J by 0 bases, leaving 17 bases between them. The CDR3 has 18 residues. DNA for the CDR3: TGTGCCAGCAGTCCGTCTGTCCGACCAAGCTCCTATAATTCACCCCTCCACTTT. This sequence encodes CASSPSVRPSSYNSPLHF.

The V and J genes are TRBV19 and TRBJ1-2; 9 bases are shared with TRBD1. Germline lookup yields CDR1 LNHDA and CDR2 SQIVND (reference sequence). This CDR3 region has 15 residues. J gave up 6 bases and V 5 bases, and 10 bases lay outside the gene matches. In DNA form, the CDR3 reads TGTGCCAGTAGTCCGGGACAGGGTAGGATTGATGGCTACACCTTC. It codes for CASSPGQGRIDGYTF.

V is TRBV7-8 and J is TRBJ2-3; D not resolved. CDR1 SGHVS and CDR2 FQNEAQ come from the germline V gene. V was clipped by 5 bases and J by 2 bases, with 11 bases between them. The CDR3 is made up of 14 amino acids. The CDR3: CASSPIFNTDTQYF. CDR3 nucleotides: TGTGCCAGCAGCCCGATATTTAACACAGATACGCAGTATTTT.

In nucleotides, the CDR3 is TGTGCCAGCAGTTGGCGATGGAAAGAAAACACTGTTGAAGCTTTCTTT. This translates into CASSWRWKENTVEAFF. The chain employs TRBV6-2 or TRBV6-3 and TRBJ1-1; D unresolved. This CDR3 comprises 16 residues. The V end was cut by 4 bases, the J end by 7 bases, with 22 bases between. Germline CDR1 is MNHEY and CDR2 is SVGEGT.

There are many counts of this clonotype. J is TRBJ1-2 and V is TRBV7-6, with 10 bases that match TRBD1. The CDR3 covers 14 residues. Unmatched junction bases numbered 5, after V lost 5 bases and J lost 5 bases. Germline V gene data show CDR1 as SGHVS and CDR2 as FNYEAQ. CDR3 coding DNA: TGTGCCAGCAGCCCGACAGGGGGCTGGTATGGCTACACCTTC. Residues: CASSPTGGWYGYTF. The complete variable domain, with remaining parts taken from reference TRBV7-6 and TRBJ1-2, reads GAGVSQSPRYKVTKRGQDVALRCDPISGHVSLYWYRQALGQGPEFLTYFNYEAQQDKSGLPNDRFSAERPEGSISTLTIQRTEQRDSAMYRCASSPTGGWYGYTFGSGTRLTVV.

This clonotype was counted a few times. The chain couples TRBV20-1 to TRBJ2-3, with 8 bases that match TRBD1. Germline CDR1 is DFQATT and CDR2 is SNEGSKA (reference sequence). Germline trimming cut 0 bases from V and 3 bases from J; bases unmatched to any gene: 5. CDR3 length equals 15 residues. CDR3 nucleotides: TGCAGTGCTAGAGACAGGGGGCGCTTAACAGATACGCAGTATTTT. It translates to CSARDRGRLTDTQYF.

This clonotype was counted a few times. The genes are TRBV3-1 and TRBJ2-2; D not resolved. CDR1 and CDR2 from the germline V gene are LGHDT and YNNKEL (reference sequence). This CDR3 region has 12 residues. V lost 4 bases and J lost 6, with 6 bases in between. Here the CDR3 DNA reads TGTGCCAGCAGCCGGTTTGCCGGGGAGCTGTTTTTT. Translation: CASSRFAGELFF. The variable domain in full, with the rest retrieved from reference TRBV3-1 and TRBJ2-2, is DTAVSQTPKYLVTQMGNDKSIKCEQNLGHDTMYWYKQDSKKFLKIMFSYNNKELIINETVPNRFSPKSPDKAHLNLHINSLELGDSAVYFCASSRFAGELFFGEGSRLTVL.

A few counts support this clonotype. Here the CDR3 DNA reads TGTGCCACCAGCAGAGTACAAGGAGTAGATACGCAGTATTTT. Encoded protein: CATSRVQGVDTQYF. The chain is built from TRBV15 and TRBJ2-3; D remains unclear. Germline V gene sequence: CDR1 LNHNV, CDR2 YYDKDF (reference sequence). CDR3 size: 14 residues. V was clipped by 1 base and J by 5 bases, with 10 bases between them.